This T cell receptor (beta chain) was observed in a study of response to subunit inactivated influenza vaccine. This clonotype was recorded many times. Its matching antigen is unknown. TCRdb analysed the RT-PCR reads with MiXCR anew, one entry per CDR3 protein. Among under 200,000 distinct CDR3 sequences listed, about 10% were seen once. V lost 9 bases, J lost 2 bases, and 16 bases lay in between. This CDR3 has 15 amino acids. Germline CDR1 reads LGHNA; CDR2 reads YSLEER. General study results and limits: After each seasonal influenza vaccination, few new T cells are recruited, the authors suggested.

The receptor was derived from a man between 50 and 69 years old who received an inactivated influenza vaccine. Sequenced material: CD8+ T cells sorted from PBMCs, taken roughly 24 months after vaccination. This chain uses TRBV4-3 with TRBJ2-2, with a tentative D call TRBD2 (6 bases). This CDR3 is CASNGGYLNTGELFF. The CDR3 DNA sequence: TGCGCCAGTAACGGGGGTTACCTAAACACCGGGGAGCTGTTTTTT.